This TCR beta chain was observed in a study of blood T cell repertoires in COVID-19. Study information: The cDNA or gDNA used as material had been derived from T cells, B-cell-depleted T cells, or PBMCs.

Source study methods: Reference gene primers were amplified, and this amplification served to estimate nucleated cell counts. Assay: immunoSEQ multiplex PCR; the TCRdb copy retains only in-frame clones and omits some. V and J calls and clone size follow that table, whereas D and trimming were derived from the DNA. This sample has some 260,000 clones, with around nine tenths found just once. The V end was cut by 6 bases, the J end by 9 bases, with 15 bases between. This CDR3 region has 14 residues. Germline CDR1 MNHNY, CDR2 SVGAGI (reference sequence). The chain recombines TRBV6-6 with TRBJ1-6; D is unclear. This sequence was found in a woman in her 70s with COVID-19, enrolled during active disease. The sequenced sample consisted of peripheral blood. DNA for the CDR3: TGTGCCAGCAGCCAAGCGGCGGCCCCTTCACCCCTCCACTTT. It encodes CASSQAAAPSPLHF.